This T cell receptor beta chain was sequenced during a study of OX40 agonist ivuxolimab in advanced cancers. For the study at large: Patients got intravenous ivuxolimab at 0.01 to 10 mg/kg every 2 weeks. Notes on the study in general: The study found that CD8+ T cells averaged more expanded clones than CD4+.

As to this clone: Its antigen is unknown.

Produced via immunoSEQ multiplex PCR; TCRdb's table is partial and in-frame only. The sample contains fewer than 40,000 clones, about three quarters of which appear only once. This CDR3 is built from 16 residues. With 0 bases clipped from V and 1 base from J, the junction kept 1 base outside the gene matches. From germline, CDR1 is SGHTA and CDR2 FQGNSA. This receptor was identified in an adult with an advanced solid tumor such as melanoma, head and neck, liver or kidney cancer. The rearrangement joins TRBV7-2 to TRBJ2-3, with 10 bases fitting TRBD2. This specimen consisted of CD4+ or CD8+ T cells sorted from blood, obtained in a trial of the OX40 agonist ivuxolimab. The CDR3 loop reads CASSLALAGGTDTQYF. The DNA of the CDR3 is TGTGCCAGCAGCTTAGCGCTAGCGGGAGGCACAGATACGCAGTATTTT.